The 9 T cell receptor beta chains presented below share a single source sample, sequenced in a study of vaccination effects on CD4 cells after COVID-19. Profiled with immunoSEQ multiplex PCR; TCRdb holds only in-frame clones, not every one. This sample has 63,000 or so clones; around 72% occur once, and the top ten carry around 5%. Their recognized antigens are unknown. CD4+ T cells specific for antigen were expanded with viral peptide pools by the ViraFEST assay before sequencing. Culturing for around ten days preceded CD4+ T cell isolation. By PCR, the person was confirmed to have had SARS-CoV-2 infection between March and December 2020. The specimen was CD4+ T cells from PBMCs cultured with HIV peptides, collected before COVID-19 vaccination. The subset here: HIV-1 Nef peptide pool negative control/reference culture. These TCRs come from a human donor who had a prior SARS-CoV-2 infection.

The genes are TRBV4-1 and TRBJ2-5, with TRBD2 matching over 7 bases. CDR1 is MGHRA, CDR2 YSYEKL, per germline. The CDR3 is made up of 15 amino acids. V was pared by 5 bases and J by 5 bases, with 11 bases of the junction left unmatched. Written as DNA, the CDR3 is TGCGCCAGCAGCACGCAAGCGGGGTTCGTGGAGACCCAGTACTTC. It yields the protein CASSTQAGFVETQYF.

This chain joins TRBV7-2 and TRBJ2-3; 7 nucleotides match TRBD2. Germline trimming cut 5 bases from V and 1 base from J; bases unmatched to any gene: 12. This CDR3 is built from 17 residues. Per the germline V gene, CDR1 is SGHTA and CDR2 is FQGNSA. CDR3 in amino acids: CASSLRIGGRGTDTQYF. CDR3 nucleotide sequence: TGTGCCAGCAGCCTACGAATTGGCGGGAGAGGCACAGATACGCAGTATTTT.

The rearrangement joins TRBV4-2 to TRBJ2-1, with D possibly matching TRBD2 (6 bases). Germline V lookup: CDR1 LGHNA, CDR2 YNFKEQ. This CDR3 spans 15 amino acids. V lost 4 bases to trimming and J lost 6 bases, with 16 bases between them. CDR3 loop: CASSLRGDSGNEQFF. In DNA, the CDR3 is TGTGCCAGCAGCCTAAGAGGGGATAGCGGCAATGAGCAGTTCTTC.

This clone appeared a few times. This chain joins TRBV11-1 and TRBJ2-1; the D is unclear. CDR1 is SGHAT, CDR2 FQDESV, per germline (reference sequence). With 4 bases removed from V and 9 bases from J, the gap between germline ends came to 10 bases. CDR3 length: 12 residues. The CDR3 spells CASSSRSSEQFF. The CDR3, as DNA: TGTGCCAGCAGCTCCCGTTCAAGTGAGCAGTTCTTC.

The chain joins TRBV4-2 to TRBJ2-7; tentative D call: TRBD1 (6 bases). Germline V gene sequence: CDR1 LGHNA, CDR2 YNFKEQ. V shed 0 bases and J shed 3 bases, with 12 bases lying between them. The CDR3 extends over 15 amino acids. Here the CDR3 DNA reads TGTGCCAGCAGCCAAGATTACAGGGTGTACTACGAGCAGTACTTC. Translation gives CASSQDYRVYYEQYF.

The chain links TRBV14 to TRBJ1-1; no clear D gene. Trimming took off 1 base at V and 5 bases at J, with 8 bases between the two ends. In germline, CDR1 is SGHDN, CDR2 FVKESK. This CDR3 has 13 amino acids. CDR3 in DNA: TGTGCCAGCAGCCAAGGGCGTAGGACTGAAGCTTTCTTT. This encodes CASSQGRRTEAFF.

This chain links TRBV11-2 with TRBJ2-1; D is ambiguous. Trimming stripped 8 bases from V and 6 bases from J, with 17 bases between. Germline V lookup: CDR1 SGHAT, CDR2 FQNNGV. There are 14 residues in the CDR3. In nucleotides, the CDR3 is TGTGCCAGCTGTAAGATTGGCGGCCGCAATGAGCAGTTCTTC. This translates into CASCKIGGRNEQFF.

This clone was picked up one time. The gene calls are TRBV9 and TRBJ1-2; D is possibly TRBD1 (5 bases). V was clipped by 1 base and J by 8 bases, with 9 bases between them. CDR1 is SGDLS, CDR2 YYNGEE, per germline. The CDR3 runs to 12 residues. CDR3 in DNA: TGTGCCAGCAGCGTACTTGGGGGAGGCTACACCTTC. Encoded protein: CASSVLGGGYTF.

This sequence joins TRBV12-3 or TRBV12-4 and TRBJ1-2, with 7 bases lining up with TRBD1. The CDR3 contains 13 residues. The V and J ends lost 5 bases and 3 bases, in that order; junction bases with no gene match: 3. DNA for the CDR3: TGTGCCAGCAGTCAAGGACAGGACTATGGCTACACCTTC. This encodes CASSQGQDYGYTF.